These 11 T cell receptor beta chains were all obtained from the same sample, sequenced in a study of breast tumors, draining lymph nodes, adjacent tissues. TCRdb re-called the multiplex PCR reads with MiXCR, one entry per CDR3 protein. The table records about 12,000 distinct CDR3 sequences, about 37% of them present only once. The sample taken for sequencing was breast tumor tissue. These receptors all stem from a female donor with breast cancer. Some clones in this sample may be carry-over from other donors' samples.

This clonotype was found many times. The chain has TRBV11-2 and TRBJ2-3; 10 bases are shared with TRBD1. The CDR3 totals 17 residues. J was trimmed by 1 base and V by 5 bases; bases with no gene match: 9. Germline lookup yields CDR1 SGHAT and CDR2 FQNNGV. Written as DNA, the CDR3 is TGTGCCAGCAGCAAGCCCCGCGGGACAGGGGGCACAGATACGCAGTATTTT. Amino acid sequence: CASSKPRGTGGTDTQYF.

There are many counts of this clonotype. This chain joins TRBV12-3 or TRBV12-4 and TRBJ1-2; D might be TRBD1 (6 bases). This CDR3 is built from 14 residues. V was trimmed by 6 bases and J by 4 bases, leaving 15 bases between them. CDR3 bases: TGTGCCAGCAGGCAAACAGGGATGGGCTATGGCTACACCTTC. It translates to CASRQTGMGYGYTF.

CDR3 DNA sequence: TGTGCCAGCAGCCCCGGGACAGAGGGCAGCTCACCCCTCCACTTT. Its protein product is CASSPGTEGSSPLHF. The J gene is TRBJ1-6, the V gene TRBV7-2, with 7 bases matching TRBD1. This CDR3 contains 15 residues. The trim removed 5 bases at V and 10 bases at J, leaving 11 bases unmatched. Germline assignment: CDR1 SGHTA and CDR2 FQGNSA.

This clonotype was counted many times. This rearrangement joins TRBV27 to TRBJ1-5; D gene unclear. CDR1 MNHEY and CDR2 SMNVEV come from the germline V gene (reference sequence). CDR3 size: 14 residues. Trimming cost V 6 bases and J 4 bases, with 13 bases left between them. The CDR3 here is CASSRRQGNQPQHF. The CDR3 region has the DNA TGTGCCAGCAGCCGCCGACAAGGAAATCAGCCCCAGCATTTT.

The chain couples TRBV12-3 or TRBV12-4 to TRBJ1-1; no reliable D call. The CDR3 has 12 amino acids. Trimming stripped 1 base from V and 5 bases from J, with 5 bases between. The CDR3 DNA reads as TGTGCCAGCAGTTTAGGGGTGACTGAAGCTTTCTTT. It translates to CASSLGVTEAFF.

The J gene is TRBJ2-1, the V gene TRBV15; 10 bases match TRBD1. The CDR3 runs 15 residues. V lost 2 bases and J lost 6; bases outside the gene matches: 4. CDR1 and CDR2 from the germline V gene are LNHNV and YYDKDF (reference sequence). The CDR3 here is CATSRHRQGANEQFF. In DNA, the CDR3 is TGTGCCACCAGCAGACACCGACAGGGGGCCAATGAGCAGTTCTTC.

The V gene is TRBV7-2, the J gene TRBJ2-1; 15 nucleotides match TRBD2. V lost 2 bases to trimming and J lost 4 bases; unmatched junction nucleotides: 6. This CDR3 comprises 18 residues. Germline-derived CDR1 and CDR2 are SGHTA and FQGNSA. The CDR3 DNA follows: TGTGCCAGCAGCTTAAACGGACTAGCGGGAGGGACATACAATGAGCAGTTCTTC. Amino acids: CASSLNGLAGGTYNEQFF.

This clonotype was seen just once. V and J are TRBV4-1 and TRBJ2-7; 8 bases are a match to TRBD1. Germline CDR1 and CDR2: MGHRA and YSYEKL. The CDR3 sequence is 15 residues long. Trimming removed 0 bases from V and 4 bases from J; junction bases left unmatched: 5. CDR3 bases: TGCGCCAGCAGCCAAGAGGACAGGGCCGTGTACGAGCAGTACTTC. It encodes CASSQEDRAVYEQYF.

A remark on this clonotype: The junction and the germline gene differ at one end; a read error may be behind it. The rearrangement joins TRBV5-1 to TRBJ2-2, with TRBD2 as a possible D gene (6 bases). CDR3 length: 14 amino acids. The germline V gene has CDR1 SGHRS and CDR2 YFSETQ. Here the CDR3 reads CASSLSWGGGELSF. The CDR3 DNA is TGCGCCAGCAGCTTGTCCTGGGGAGGCGGAGAGCTGTCTTTT.

This clonotype was detected once. The chain combines TRBV6-2 or TRBV6-3 with TRBJ2-5; TRBD2 aligns across 7 bases. CDR3 length: 14 amino acids. V gave up 5 bases and J gave up 1 base; unmatched junction bases: 4. CDR1 is MNHEY and CDR2 is SVGEGT in the germline V gene. The CDR3 is CASSHWEGQETQYF. CDR3 sequence (DNA): TGTGCCAGCAGTCACTGGGAGGGCCAAGAGACCCAGTACTTC.

With regard to this clonotype: This may be a read error: a much more frequent sequence differs by one nucleotide. DNA of the CDR3: TGTGCCAACTCACCAGCAGGGGGCATGGAAGATACGCAGTATTTT. Residues: CANSPAGGMEDTQYF. The chain employs TRBV18 and TRBJ2-3; 8 bases are a match to TRBD1. Germline V gene data show CDR1 as KGHSH and CDR2 as LQKENI. The CDR3 totals 15 residues.